The source of this TCR beta chain is a study of blood T cell repertoires in COVID-19. Background on the study: From the United States, Italy and Spain came samples of acute and convalescent COVID-19. The cDNA or gDNA used as material had been derived from T cells, B-cell-depleted T cells, or PBMCs.

Per the study methods: Amplifying reference gene primers gave estimates of nucleated cell counts. The data were produced by immunoSEQ multiplex PCR, yet TCRdb's version contains in-frame clones alone and is incomplete. Clone size and V and J calls were adopted from that table, with D and trimming inferred from the DNA. The table shows around 100,000 clones, with 84% occurring only once. V lost 5 bases and J lost 8; bases outside the gene matches: 3. CDR3 size: 12 residues. The source of this sequence is a human donor in a cohort sampled during active or convalescent COVID-19. The specimen sequenced was peripheral blood. The chain couples TRBV12-3 or TRBV12-4 to TRBJ2-1; TRBD1 matches 7 bases. The CDR3 region is CASSRQGYEQFF. CDR3 nucleotide sequence: TGTGCCAGCAGTCGACAGGGCTATGAGCAGTTCTTC.